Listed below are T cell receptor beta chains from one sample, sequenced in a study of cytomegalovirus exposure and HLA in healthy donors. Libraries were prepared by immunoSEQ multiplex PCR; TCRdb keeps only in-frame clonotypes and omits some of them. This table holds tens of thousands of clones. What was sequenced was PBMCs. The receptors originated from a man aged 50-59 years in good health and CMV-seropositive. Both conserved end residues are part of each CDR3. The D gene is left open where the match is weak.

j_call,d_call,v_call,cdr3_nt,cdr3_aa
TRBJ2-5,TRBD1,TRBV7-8,TGTGCCAGCAGCGGGGGACAGCTCAAGTATATGAAAGAAGAGACCCAGTACTTC,CASSGGQLKYMKEETQYF
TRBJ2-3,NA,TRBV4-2,TGTGCCAGCAGCCAAGCTAGGACTCTCTTTGCAGATACGCAGTATTTT,CASSQARTLFADTQYF
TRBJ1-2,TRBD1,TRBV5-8,TGTGCCAGCAGCTGGGGACAGGGAGTAAGCTGGAGCTATGGCTACACCTTC,CASSWGQGVSWSYGYTF
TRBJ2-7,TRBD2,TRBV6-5,TGTGCCAGCAGGAGGACTAGCGACCCCTACGAGCAGTACTTC,CASRRTSDPYEQYF
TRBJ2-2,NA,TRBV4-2,TGTGCCAGCAGCCCCAGCTCTAGCACCGGGGAGCTGTTTTTT,CASSPSSSTGELFF
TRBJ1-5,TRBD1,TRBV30,TGTGCCTGGACAGGGGGAAGTGGGGATCAGCCCCAGCATTTT,CAWTGGSGDQPQHF
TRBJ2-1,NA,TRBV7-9,TGTGCCAGCAGCTTAAGGGGTAGCTCCTACAATGAGCAGTTCTTC,CASSLRGSSYNEQFF
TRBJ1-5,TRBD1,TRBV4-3,TGCGCCAGCAGCCGAGACAGGGCCCTTGGTCAGCCCCAGCATTTT,CASSRDRALGQPQHF
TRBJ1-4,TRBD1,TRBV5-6,TGTGCCAGCAGCTTGGGGGACAGTGAAAAACTGTTTTTT,CASSLGDSEKLFF
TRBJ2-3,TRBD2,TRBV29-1,TGCAGCGTGGGACTAGCGGGAGAGGGGACAGATACGCAGTATTTT,CSVGLAGEGTDTQYF
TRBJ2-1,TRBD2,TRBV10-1,TGCGCCAGCAGCCTCATAGCGGGGATGCCCGGTGAGCAGTTCTTC,CASSLIAGMPGEQFF
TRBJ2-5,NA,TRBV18,TGTGCCAGCTCACCGAGATCTAAAGAGACCCAGTACTTC,CASSPRSKETQYF
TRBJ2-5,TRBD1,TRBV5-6,TGTGCCAGCAGCTTGGAAACAGGGGAAGAGACCCAGTACTTC,CASSLETGEETQYF
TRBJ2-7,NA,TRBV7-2,TGTGCCAGCAGCCCTGTGTGGGGCCAGACCTACGAGCAGTACTTC,CASSPVWGQTYEQYF
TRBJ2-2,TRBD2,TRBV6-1,TGTGCCAGCAGTCCAGCTAGCGGGAGAGCCGGGGAGCTGTTTTTT,CASSPASGRAGELFF
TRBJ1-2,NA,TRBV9,TGTGCCAGCAGCGTAGCCGGGAGTATGAGCTACACCTTC,CASSVAGSMSYTF
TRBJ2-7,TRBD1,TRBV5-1,TGCGCCAGCAGCCCCGGGACAGGCACCTCCTACGAGCAGTACTTC,CASSPGTGTSYEQYF
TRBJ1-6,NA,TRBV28,TGTGCCAGCAGCGCAGCGGGGGGAGACAATTCACCCCTCCACTTT,CASSAAGGDNSPLHF
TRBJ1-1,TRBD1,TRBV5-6,TGTGCCAGCGCCCAGGGGGCGAACACTGAAGCTTTCTTT,CASAQGANTEAFF
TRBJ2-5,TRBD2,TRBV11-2,TGTGCCAGCAGCTTCGGGACTAGCGGGGGGGAGACCCAGTACTTC,CASSFGTSGGETQYF
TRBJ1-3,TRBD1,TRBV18,TGTGCCAGCTCACCTATCGAAGACAGGGCCAGGGGAAACACCATATATTTT,CASSPIEDRARGNTIYF
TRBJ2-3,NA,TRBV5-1,TGCGCCAGCAGCGCCTATCCGCCACCCGGCACAGATACGCAGTATTTT,CASSAYPPPGTDTQYF
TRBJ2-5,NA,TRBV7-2,TGTGCCAGCAGCAACTCAGGCCAGTCGCAAGAGACCCAGTACTTC,CASSNSGQSQETQYF
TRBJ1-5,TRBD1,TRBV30,TGTGCCTGGAGTGGAGGGGGCCAGCCCCAGCATTTT,CAWSGGGQPQHF
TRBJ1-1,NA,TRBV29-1,TGCAGCGTTGCCGGGTTCCGTGACACTGAAGCTTTCTTT,CSVAGFRDTEAFF
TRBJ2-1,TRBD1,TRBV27,TGTGCCAGCAGTTTAGACAGGGGGATCAATGAGCAGTTCTTC,CASSLDRGINEQFF
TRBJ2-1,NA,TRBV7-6,TGTGCCAGCAGACACTACAGGGACAATGAGCAGTTCTTC,CASRHYRDNEQFF
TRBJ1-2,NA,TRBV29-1,TGCAGCGTTGAAGGAGGAGGGTATGGCTACACCTTC,CSVEGGGYGYTF
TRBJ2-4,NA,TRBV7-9,TGTGCCAGCAGCTCAACCCTCGGTAGTCATAACATTCAGTACTTC,CASSSTLGSHNIQYF
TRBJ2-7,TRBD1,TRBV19,TGTGCCAGTAGTACCGGACAGGGCTTCTCCTACGAGCAGTACTTC,CASSTGQGFSYEQYF
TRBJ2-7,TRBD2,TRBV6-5,TGTGCCAGCAGTTTTAGCGGGAGGGCCTACGAGCAGTACTTC,CASSFSGRAYEQYF
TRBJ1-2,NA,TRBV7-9,TGTGCCAGCAGCCCCCGTGCGCTCTTGCATGGCTACACCTTC,CASSPRALLHGYTF
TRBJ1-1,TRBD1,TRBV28,TGTGCCAGCAGTTCCGACAGGGTTCGAGGAGCTTTCTTT,CASSSDRVRGAFF
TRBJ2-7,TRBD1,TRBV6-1,TGTGCCAGCAGTGCGGGACAGCAGCCTATGGGATACGAGCAGTACTTC,CASSAGQQPMGYEQYF
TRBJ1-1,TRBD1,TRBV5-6,TGTGCCAGCAGCTTGGCCGACAGGGAAACTTTCTTT,CASSLADRETFF
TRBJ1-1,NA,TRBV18,TGTGCCAGCTCACGGAATGAAGAGGGTGCCGCTGAAGCTTTCTTT,CASSRNEEGAAEAFF
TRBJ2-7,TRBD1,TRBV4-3,TGCGCCAGCAGCCCCGAAGGACAGGGGTATAACGAGCAGTACTTC,CASSPEGQGYNEQYF
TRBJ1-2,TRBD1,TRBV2,TGTGCCAGCAGTGTCGCGACAGGGGGCGAGGAGAAGGGCTATGGCTACACCTTC,CASSVATGGEEKGYGYTF
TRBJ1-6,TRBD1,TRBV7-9,TGTGCCAGCAGCTTTTCCACAGGGGTGGATTCACCCCTCCACTTT,CASSFSTGVDSPLHF
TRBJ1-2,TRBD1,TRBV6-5,TGTGCCAGCACCCAAGACAGGGGCTACCAAAGGGGCTACACCTTC,CASTQDRGYQRGYTF
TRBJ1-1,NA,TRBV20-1,TGCAGTGCTAGAGGAGGGGGAGAAACTTTCTTT,CSARGGGETFF
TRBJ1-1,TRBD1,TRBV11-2,TGTGCCAGCAGCCCACAGGGGCTGAACACTGAAGCTTTCTTT,CASSPQGLNTEAFF
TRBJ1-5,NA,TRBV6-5,TGTGCCAGCAGTTCCCCGGGGGGGTATAGCAATCAGCCCCAGCATTTT,CASSSPGGYSNQPQHF
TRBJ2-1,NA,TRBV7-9,TGTGCCAGCAGCCCAGGCCGGGATACGGTGCAGTTCTTC,CASSPGRDTVQFF
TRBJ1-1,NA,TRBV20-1,TGCAGTGCCCGCAGGACAGCTGAAGCTTTCTTT,CSARRTAEAFF
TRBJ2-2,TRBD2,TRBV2,TGTGCCAGCAGTCGGACTAGGGAAACCGGGGAGCTGTTTTTT,CASSRTRETGELFF